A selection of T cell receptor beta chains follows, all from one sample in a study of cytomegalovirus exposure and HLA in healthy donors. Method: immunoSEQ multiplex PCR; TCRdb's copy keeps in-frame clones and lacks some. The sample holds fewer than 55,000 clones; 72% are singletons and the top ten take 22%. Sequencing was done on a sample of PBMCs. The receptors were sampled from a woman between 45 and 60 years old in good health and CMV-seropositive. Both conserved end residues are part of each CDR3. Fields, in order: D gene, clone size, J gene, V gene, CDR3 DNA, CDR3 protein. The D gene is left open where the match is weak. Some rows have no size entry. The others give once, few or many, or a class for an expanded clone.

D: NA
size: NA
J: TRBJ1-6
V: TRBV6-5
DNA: TGTGCCAGCCGAAGGTCAGGGAATTCACCCCTCCACTTT
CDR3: CASRRSGNSPLHF

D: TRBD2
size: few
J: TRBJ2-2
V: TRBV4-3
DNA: TGCGCCAGCAGCCACCAACTAGCGGGAGGGCCGGGCACCGGGGAGCTGTTTTTT
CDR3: CASSHQLAGGPGTGELFF

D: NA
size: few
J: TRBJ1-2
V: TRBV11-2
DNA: TGTGCCAGCAGCTTAGTTTCTGAGGCAGTCTATGGCTACACCTTC
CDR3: CASSLVSEAVYGYTF

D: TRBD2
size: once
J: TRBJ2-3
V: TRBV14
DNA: TGTGCCAGCAGCCAAGGTCGGTCAAGCGGGGGAGGAACAGATACGCAGTATTTT
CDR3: CASSQGRSSGGGTDTQYF

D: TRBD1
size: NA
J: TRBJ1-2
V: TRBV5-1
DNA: TGCGCCAGCAGCGCGAAGGGGGCCTATGGCTACACCTTC
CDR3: CASSAKGAYGYTF

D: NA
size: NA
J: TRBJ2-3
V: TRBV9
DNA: TGTGCCAGCAGCGTAGGGGCTGGCACAGATACGCAGTATTTT
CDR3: CASSVGAGTDTQYF

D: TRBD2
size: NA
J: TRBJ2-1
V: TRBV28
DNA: TGTGCCAGCAGCTCCACTAGCGGCAGCTCCTACAATGAGCAGTTCTTC
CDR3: CASSSTSGSSYNEQFF

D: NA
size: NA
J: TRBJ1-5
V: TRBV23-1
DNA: TGCGCCAGCAGTGAAACAGGGAAACAGCCCCAGCATTTT
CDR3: CASSETGKQPQHF

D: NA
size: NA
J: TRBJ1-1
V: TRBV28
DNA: TGTGCCAGCCTCAGGACAGTCACTGAAGCTTTCTTT
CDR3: CASLRTVTEAFF

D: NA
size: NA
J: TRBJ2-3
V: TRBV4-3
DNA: TGCGCCAGCAGCCAAGAAAGACAAAATACGCAGTATTTT
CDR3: CASSQERQNTQYF

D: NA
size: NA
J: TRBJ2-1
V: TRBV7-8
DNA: TGTGCCAGCAGCACGGGGGGCCGCTCCTACAATGAGCAGTTCTTC
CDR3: CASSTGGRSYNEQFF

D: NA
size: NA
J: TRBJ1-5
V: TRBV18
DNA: TGTGCCAGCTCACCGGGGCGGGACCAGCCCCAGCATTTT
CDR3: CASSPGRDQPQHF

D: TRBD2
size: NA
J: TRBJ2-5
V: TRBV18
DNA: TGTGCCAGCTCACGCGGGGGGCAAGAGACCCAGTACTTC
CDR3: CASSRGGQETQYF

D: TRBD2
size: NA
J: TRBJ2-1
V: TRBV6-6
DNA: TGTGCCAGCCGACCTAGCGGGGAGTCGAATGAGCAGTTCTTC
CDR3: CASRPSGESNEQFF

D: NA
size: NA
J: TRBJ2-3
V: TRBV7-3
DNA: TGTGCCAGCAGCTTCGGCCCGGCGGGCACAGATACGCAGTATTTT
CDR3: CASSFGPAGTDTQYF

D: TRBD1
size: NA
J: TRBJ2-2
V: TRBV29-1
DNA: TGCAGCGTAGTAGGGACAGGGGTGAACGGGGAGCTGTTTTTT
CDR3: CSVVGTGVNGELFF

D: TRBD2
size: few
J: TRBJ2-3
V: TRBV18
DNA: TGTGCCAGCTCACCACCGGGACTAGCGGGGGGGACCACAGATACGCAGTATTTT
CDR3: CASSPPGLAGGTTDTQYF

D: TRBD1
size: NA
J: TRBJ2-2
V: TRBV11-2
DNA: TGTGCCAGCAGCAACACCGGGACAGGCAGTATCGGGGAGCTGTTTTTT
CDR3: CASSNTGTGSIGELFF

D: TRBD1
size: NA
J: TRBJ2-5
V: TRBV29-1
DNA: TGCAGCGTTGTGTTTTGGGACAGGGGATTCCAAGAGACCCAGTACTTC
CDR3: CSVVFWDRGFQETQYF

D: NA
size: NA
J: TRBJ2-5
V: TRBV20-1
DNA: TGCAGTGCTAAGCGGAAAGAGACCCAGTACTTC
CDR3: CSAKRKETQYF

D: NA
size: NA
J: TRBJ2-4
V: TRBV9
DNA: TGTGCCGCTAGCAGGCGAGCAGCCATTCAGTACTTC
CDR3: CAASRRAAIQYF

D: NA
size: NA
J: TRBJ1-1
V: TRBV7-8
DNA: TGTGCCAGCAGGCGCCGGACAGAGCCCTTCACTGAAGCTTTCTTT
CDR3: CASRRRTEPFTEAFF